This TCR beta chain is from a study of early stage breast cancer tumors. This clone was detected only once. J was trimmed by 2 bases and V by 0 bases; bases with no gene match: 7. CDR1 LNHDA and CDR2 SQIVND come from the germline V gene (reference sequence). The CDR3 consists of 16 residues. TCRdb's copy holds only in-frame clones and misses some; the assay was immunoSEQ multiplex PCR. The repertoire consists of almost 55,000 clones, with 75% to 95% occurring once and the leading ten covering around 5%. The sequence derives from a person aged 65 to 79 with breast cancer. The chain couples TRBV19 to TRBJ2-7; 7 bases are shared with TRBD1. The sequenced sample consisted of blood. For the CDR3, the DNA is TGTGCCAGTAGTATAGAGGGGACAGAAGATCCCTACGAGCAGTACTTC. It encodes CASSIEGTEDPYEQYF. Complete variable domain (other parts from reference TRBV19 and TRBJ2-7): DGGITQSPKYLFRKEGQNVTLSCEQNLNHDAMYWYRQDPGQGLRLIYYSQIVNDFQKGDIAEGYSVSREKKESFPLTVTSAQKNPTAFYLCASSIEGTEDPYEQYFGPGTRLTVT.